The clone carrying this TCR beta chain was counted a single time. The source of the sample is a study of blood T cell repertoires in COVID-19. Study-wide background: Both acute and convalescent COVID-19 samples were obtained from the United States, Italy and Spain.

The data were produced by immunoSEQ multiplex PCR, yet TCRdb's version contains in-frame clones alone and is incomplete. The sample consists of about 270,000 clones, around 90% of them appearing once. This CDR3 is built from 14 residues. CDR1 LNHNV and CDR2 YYDKDF come from the germline V gene (reference sequence). Trimming cost V 8 bases and J 2 bases, with 13 bases left between them. Which cohort a participant joined came from the clinical history participants gave. The chain combines TRBV15 with TRBJ1-3; tentative D call: TRBD1 (5 bases). The sequence derives from a man aged 40-49 years who had been exposed to COVID-19. The sample consisted of PBMCs or T cells enriched from blood (not recorded which). CDR3 sequence (DNA): TGTGCCACCGGCAAGGGGTCAACTGGAAACACCATATATTTT. Its translation: CATGKGSTGNTIYF.